The source of this T cell receptor beta chain is a study of cytomegalovirus exposure and HLA in healthy donors. The data were produced by immunoSEQ multiplex PCR, yet TCRdb's version contains in-frame clones alone and is incomplete. Among 120,000 or so clones listed, about 87% were seen once. The CDR3 covers 17 residues. Germline trimming cut 0 bases from V and 8 bases from J; bases unmatched to any gene: 14. Germline V CDR1 and CDR2: SGHDT, YYEEEE. The sample taken for sequencing was PBMCs. The clonotype was recovered from a woman aged 18-30 years in good health and CMV-seronegative. The chain is built from TRBV5-6 and TRBJ2-1; 7 bases are a match to TRBD2. CDR3 loop: CASSLAPLAELTYEQFF. Written as DNA, the CDR3 is TGTGCCAGCAGCTTGGCTCCTCTAGCGGAGCTGACCTATGAGCAGTTCTTC.